This T cell receptor beta chain was profiled in a study of tumor and adjacent non-tumor tissue in lung cancer. Study in general: Each sample yielded approximately 4 million productive TCRbeta reads on average.

The CDR3 has 14 residues. Germline CDR1 and CDR2: MNHNY and SVGAGI (reference sequence). Trimming took off 5 bases at V and 4 bases at J, with 14 bases between the two ends. RNA was extracted from bulk tissue without any cell sorting. Chemotherapy-naive patients with new lung cancer underwent thoracic surgery in China, August–late 2014. This clonotype was recorded at least ten times. TCRbeta libraries were built with three rounds of nested PCR, modified from ARM-PCR. TCRdb re-called the multiplex PCR reads with MiXCR, one entry per CDR3 protein. In the table there are 75,000 to 95,000 distinct CDR3 sequences, roughly two thirds of which are singletons.

The receptor's source is a woman aged 40 to 50 with non-small cell lung cancer. The chain is built from TRBV6-6 and TRBJ1-1; a possible D gene is TRBD1 (6 bases). Material: lung tumor tissue. The DNA of the CDR3 is TGTGCCAGCAGTGGCCAGGGGAAGGGCACTGAAGCTTTCTTT. It is translated as CASSGQGKGTEAFF.